The text below deals with one T cell receptor (beta chain). Its antigen is unidentified. The CDR3 has 14 residues. The germline V gene encodes CDR1 SGHRS and CDR2 YFSETQ. V shed 4 bases and J 13 bases; nucleotides not matched to a gene: 12. The data stem from a study of blood T cells in healthy people across ages. General observations from the study: Samples with more naive T cells showed higher observed beta diversity. The fall in TCR beta diversity per million T cells was roughly linear with age. A greater number of naive CD4+ cells and higher diversity distinguished long-lived donors from aged donors.

A sample-barcoded 5' primer and a J-beta primer mix were used in a second PCR of roughly 6 to 12 cycles. Tagging of each cDNA molecule was performed by a template-switch adaptor with 12 random nucleotides. TCRdb recomputed calls from the 5' RACE reads with MiXCR, one row per CDR3 protein. The sample holds nearly 800,000 distinct CDR3 sequences, 56% seen once. The TCR sequence derives from a man aged 35-49 years in good health. This chain links TRBV5-1 with TRBJ2-1, with 9 bases that match TRBD2. Material for sequencing was blood. The CDR3 here is CASSIGTSSGTQFF. The CDR3 DNA follows: TGCGCCAGCAGCATTGGGACTAGCAGTGGGACCCAGTTCTTC.